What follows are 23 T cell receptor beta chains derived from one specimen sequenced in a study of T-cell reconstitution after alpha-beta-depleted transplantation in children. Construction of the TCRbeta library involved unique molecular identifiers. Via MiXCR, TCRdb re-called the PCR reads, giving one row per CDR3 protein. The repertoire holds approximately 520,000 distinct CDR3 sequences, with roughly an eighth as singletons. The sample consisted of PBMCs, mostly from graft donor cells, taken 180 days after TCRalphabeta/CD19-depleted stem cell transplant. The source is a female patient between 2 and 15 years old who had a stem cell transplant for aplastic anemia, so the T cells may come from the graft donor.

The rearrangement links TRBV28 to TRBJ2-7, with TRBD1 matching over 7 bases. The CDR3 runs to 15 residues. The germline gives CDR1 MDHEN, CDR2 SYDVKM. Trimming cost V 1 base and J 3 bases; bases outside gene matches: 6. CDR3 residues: CASSLYLTGDYEQYF. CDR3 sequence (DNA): TGTGCCAGCAGTTTATACCTTACAGGGGACTACGAGCAGTACTTC.

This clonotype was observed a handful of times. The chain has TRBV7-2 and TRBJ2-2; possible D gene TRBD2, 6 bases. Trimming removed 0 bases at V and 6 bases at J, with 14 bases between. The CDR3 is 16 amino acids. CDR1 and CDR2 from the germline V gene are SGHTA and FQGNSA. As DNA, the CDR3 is TGTGCCAGCAGCTTAGCCGGAGGGCCACTAGCCGGGGAGCTGTTTTTT. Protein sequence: CASSLAGGPLAGELFF.

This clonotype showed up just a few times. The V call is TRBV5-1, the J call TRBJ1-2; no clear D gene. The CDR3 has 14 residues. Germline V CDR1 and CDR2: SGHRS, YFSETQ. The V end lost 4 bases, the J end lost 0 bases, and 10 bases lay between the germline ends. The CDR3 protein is CASSTGPANYGYTF. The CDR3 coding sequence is TGCGCCAGCAGCACCGGTCCAGCTAACTATGGCTACACCTTC.

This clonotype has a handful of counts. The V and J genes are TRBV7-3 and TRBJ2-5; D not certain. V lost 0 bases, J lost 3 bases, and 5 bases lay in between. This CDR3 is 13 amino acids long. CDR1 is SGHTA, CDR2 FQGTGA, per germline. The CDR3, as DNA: TGTGCCAGCAGCTTAACGCAGGAAGAGACCCAGTACTTC. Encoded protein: CASSLTQEETQYF.

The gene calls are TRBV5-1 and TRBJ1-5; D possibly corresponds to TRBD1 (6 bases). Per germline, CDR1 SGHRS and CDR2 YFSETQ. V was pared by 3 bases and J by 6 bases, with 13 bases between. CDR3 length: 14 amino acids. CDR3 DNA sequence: TGCGCCAGCAGCTCGGAGGGGGGCGGTCAGCCCCAGCATTTT. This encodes CASSSEGGGQPQHF.

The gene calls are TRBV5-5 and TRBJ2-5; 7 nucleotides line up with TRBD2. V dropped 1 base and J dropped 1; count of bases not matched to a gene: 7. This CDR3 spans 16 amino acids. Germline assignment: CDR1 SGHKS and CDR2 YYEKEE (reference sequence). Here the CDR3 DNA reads TGTGCCAGCAGCTTGCTGGGACTAACACTCCAAGAGACCCAGTACTTC. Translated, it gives CASSLLGLTLQETQYF.

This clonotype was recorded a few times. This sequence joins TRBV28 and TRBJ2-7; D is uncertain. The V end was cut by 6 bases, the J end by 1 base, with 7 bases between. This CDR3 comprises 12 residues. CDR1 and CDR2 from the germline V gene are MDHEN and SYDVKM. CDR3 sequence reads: CASSHGSYEQYF. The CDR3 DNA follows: TGTGCCAGCAGCCATGGTTCCTACGAGCAGTACTTC.

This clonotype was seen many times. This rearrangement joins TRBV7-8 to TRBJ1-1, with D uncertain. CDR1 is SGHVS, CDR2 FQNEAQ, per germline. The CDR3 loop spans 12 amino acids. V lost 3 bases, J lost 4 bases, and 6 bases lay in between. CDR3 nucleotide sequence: TGTGCCAGCAGCTTCACCGGCACTGAAGCTTTCTTT. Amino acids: CASSFTGTEAFF.

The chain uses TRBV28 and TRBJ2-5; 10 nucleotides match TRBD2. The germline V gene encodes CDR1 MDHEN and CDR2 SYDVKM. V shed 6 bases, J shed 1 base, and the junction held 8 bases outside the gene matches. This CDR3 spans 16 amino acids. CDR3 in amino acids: CASRLSGRPSQETQYF. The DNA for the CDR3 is TGTGCCAGCAGGCTTAGCGGGAGGCCTTCCCAAGAGACCCAGTACTTC.

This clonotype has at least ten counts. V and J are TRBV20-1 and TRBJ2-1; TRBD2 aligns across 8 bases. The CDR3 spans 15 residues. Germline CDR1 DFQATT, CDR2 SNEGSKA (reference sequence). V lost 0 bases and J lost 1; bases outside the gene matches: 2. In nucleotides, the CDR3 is TGCAGTGCTAGAGATCCTAGCGGGTCCTACAATGAGCAGTTCTTC. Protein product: CSARDPSGSYNEQFF.

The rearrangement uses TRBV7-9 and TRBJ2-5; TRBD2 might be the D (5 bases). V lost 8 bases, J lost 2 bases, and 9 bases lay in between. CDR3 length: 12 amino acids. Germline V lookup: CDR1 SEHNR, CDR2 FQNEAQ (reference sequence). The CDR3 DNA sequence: TGTGCCAGCCTGGGAGTTCAAGAGACCCAGTACTTC. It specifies CASLGVQETQYF.

CDR3 region: CASSLSDRGQPQHF. The CDR3 nucleotides are TGTGCCAGCAGCTTGTCTGACAGGGGGCAGCCCCAGCATTTT. This chain uses TRBV5-6 with TRBJ1-5, with 9 bases aligning to TRBD1. J gave up 7 bases and V 1 base, and 3 bases lay outside the gene matches. The CDR3 runs 14 residues. Germline assignment: CDR1 SGHDT and CDR2 YYEEEE.

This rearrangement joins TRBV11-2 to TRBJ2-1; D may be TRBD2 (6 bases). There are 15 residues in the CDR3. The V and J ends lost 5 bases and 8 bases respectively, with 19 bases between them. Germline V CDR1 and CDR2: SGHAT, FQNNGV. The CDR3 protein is CASSPPGRRLDEQFF. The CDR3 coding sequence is TGTGCCAGCAGCCCGCCGGGGAGGCGCCTGGATGAGCAGTTCTTC.

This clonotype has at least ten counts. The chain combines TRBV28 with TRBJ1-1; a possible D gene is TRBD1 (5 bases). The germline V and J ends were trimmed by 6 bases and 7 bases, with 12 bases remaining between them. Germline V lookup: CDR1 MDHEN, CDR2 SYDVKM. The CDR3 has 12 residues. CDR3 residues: CASSPGTFEAFF. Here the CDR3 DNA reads TGTGCCAGCAGCCCCGGGACTTTTGAAGCTTTCTTT.

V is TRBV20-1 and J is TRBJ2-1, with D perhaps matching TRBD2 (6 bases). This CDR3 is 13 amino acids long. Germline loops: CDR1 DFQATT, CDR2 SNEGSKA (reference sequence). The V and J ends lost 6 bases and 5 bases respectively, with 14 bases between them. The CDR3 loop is CSAEGLGNNEQFF. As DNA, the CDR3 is TGCAGTGCGGAGGGACTGGGGAACAATGAGCAGTTCTTC.

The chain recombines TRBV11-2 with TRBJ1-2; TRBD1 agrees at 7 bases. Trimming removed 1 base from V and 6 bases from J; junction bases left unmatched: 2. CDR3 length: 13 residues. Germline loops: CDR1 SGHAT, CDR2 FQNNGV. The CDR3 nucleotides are TGTGCCAGCAGCTTAGTGACAGGGAATGGCTACACCTTC. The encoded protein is CASSLVTGNGYTF.

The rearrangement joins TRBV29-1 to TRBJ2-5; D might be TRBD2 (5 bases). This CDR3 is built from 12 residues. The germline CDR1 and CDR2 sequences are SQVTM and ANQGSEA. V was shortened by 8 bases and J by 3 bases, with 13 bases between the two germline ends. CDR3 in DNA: TGCAGCACCGGCAGCGGAGAAGAGACCCAGTACTTC. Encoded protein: CSTGSGEETQYF.

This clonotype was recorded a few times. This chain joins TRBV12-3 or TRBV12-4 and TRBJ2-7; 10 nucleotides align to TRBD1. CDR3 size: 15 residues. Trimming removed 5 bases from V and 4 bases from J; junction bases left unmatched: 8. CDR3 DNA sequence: TGTGCCAGCAGTCCTACCGGGACAGGGGCTTACGAGCAGTACGTC. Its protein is CASSPTGTGAYEQYV.

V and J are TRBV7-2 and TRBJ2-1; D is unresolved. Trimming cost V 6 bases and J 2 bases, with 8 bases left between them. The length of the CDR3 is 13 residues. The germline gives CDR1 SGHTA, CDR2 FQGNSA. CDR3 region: CASRTQPYNEQFF. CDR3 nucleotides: TGTGCCAGCAGGACCCAGCCCTACAATGAGCAGTTCTTC.

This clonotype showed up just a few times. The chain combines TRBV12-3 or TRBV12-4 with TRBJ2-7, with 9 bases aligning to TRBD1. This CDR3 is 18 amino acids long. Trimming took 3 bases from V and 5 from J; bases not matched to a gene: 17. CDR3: CASSFSLPVRDRVDEQYF. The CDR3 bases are TGTGCCAGCAGTTTCTCCCTACCCGTCCGGGACAGGGTCGACGAGCAGTACTTC.

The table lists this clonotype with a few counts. CDR3 in DNA: TGTGCCAGCGGGGCCGGAGGGAAAGAGACCCAGTACTTC. Its translation: CASGAGGKETQYF. V and J are TRBV7-6 and TRBJ2-5, with D perhaps TRBD2 (6 bases). V lost 8 bases to trimming and J lost 3 bases, with 13 bases between them. Germline-derived CDR1 and CDR2 are SGHVS and FNYEAQ. This CDR3 contains 13 residues.

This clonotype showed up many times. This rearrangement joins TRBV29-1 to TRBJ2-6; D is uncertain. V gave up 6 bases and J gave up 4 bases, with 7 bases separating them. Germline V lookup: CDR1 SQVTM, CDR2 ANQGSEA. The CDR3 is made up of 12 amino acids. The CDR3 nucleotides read TGCAGCGTCCCCCTCGGGGCCAACGTCCTGACTTTC. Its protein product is CSVPLGANVLTF.

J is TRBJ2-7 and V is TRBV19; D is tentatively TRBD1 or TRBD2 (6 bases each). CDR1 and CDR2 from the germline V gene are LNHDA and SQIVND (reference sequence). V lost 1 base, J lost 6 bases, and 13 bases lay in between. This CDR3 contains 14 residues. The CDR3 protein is CASSIAGGLREQYF. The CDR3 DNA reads TGTGCCAGTAGTATAGCCGGGGGCTTACGCGAGCAGTACTTC.